This TCR beta chain was sequenced during a study of blood T cell repertoires in COVID-19. Study at large: PBMCs, B-cell-depleted T cells, or T cells provided the cDNA or gDNA that made up the material.

Data came from immunoSEQ multiplex PCR; TCRdb stores just in-frame clones and leaves some out. The sample lists 20,000 to 25,000 clones, about 90% occurring once. Trimming pared 4 bases from V and 0 bases from J, leaving 14 bases between. This CDR3 has 17 residues. CDR1 and CDR2 (germline): SGHRS, YFSETQ. V gene TRBV5-1 combines with J gene TRBJ2-6, with D possibly matching TRBD2 (6 bases). This sequence originates from a human donor in a cohort sampled during active COVID-19. The source material was peripheral blood. The CDR3 loop reads CASSPGRESSGANVLTF. The CDR3, as DNA: TGCGCCAGCAGCCCCGGACGGGAGAGCTCTGGGGCCAACGTCCTGACTTTC.